The TCR beta chain described here comes from a study of vaccination and CD4 T cells after COVID-19. A remark on this clonotype: Antigen: not known.

Cultured CD4+ T-cell DNA underwent Oncomine TCR Beta short-read sequencing. TCRdb ran MiXCR on the PCR reads and lists one entry per CDR3 protein. The repertoire includes roughly 15,000 distinct CDR3 sequences, over 25% of them detected once, and about a sixth sits in the top ten. Germline V CDR1 and CDR2: SGHNT, YYREEE (reference sequence). Trimming removed 10 bases from V and 1 base from J, with 15 bases in between. The CDR3 is 14 residues long. The sample's treatment: roughly ten-day PBMC culture with coronavirus spike peptide pools or control peptides (ViraFEST assay). The chain is built from TRBV5-4 and TRBJ2-1; tentative D call: TRBD1 (6 bases). What was sequenced was cultured CD4+ T cells from blood. This clonotype was obtained from a human donor with COVID-19. This CDR3 reads CAGGRGESYNEQFF. In DNA, the CDR3 is TGTGCCGGGGGCAGGGGCGAATCCTACAATGAGCAGTTCTTC.